These T cell receptor beta chains were read from a single sample in a study of T cells in Graves' hyperthyroidism and ophthalmopathy. TCRdb passed the multiplex PCR reads through MiXCR, listing each CDR3 protein once. In the table there are fewer than 600,000 distinct CDR3 sequences, 12% to 15% of which are singletons. The material sequenced was blood. The receptors were sampled from a middle-aged woman with Graves' hyperthyroidism. Both conserved end residues are part of each CDR3. D genes are given only for firm matches. Clone size is shown for a subset of rows, as once, few, many or a class of expanded clone.

d_call | j_call | clone_size | v_call | cdr3_aa | cdr3_nt
. | TRBJ2-4 | many | TRBV29-1 | CSVEALAKNIQYF | TGCAGCGTTGAGGCGCTAGCCAAAAACATTCAGTACTTC
. | TRBJ1-3 | few | TRBV27 | CASSSSGSGGNTIYF | TGTGCCAGCAGTTCCTCGGGGTCTGGAGGAAACACCATATATTTT
TRBD2 | TRBJ2-7 | many | TRBV7-9 | CASSSWTSGYEQYF | TGTGCCAGCAGCTCCTGGACTAGCGGGTACGAGCAGTACTTC
TRBD1 | TRBJ2-7 | few | TRBV10-3 | CAIWAIRAGGTNMSSYEQYF | TGTGCCATCTGGGCGATACGGGCAGGGGGCACCAACATGAGCTCCTACGAGCAGTACTTC
. | TRBJ2-5 | many | TRBV20-1 | CSARDLAAQETQYF | TGCAGTGCTAGAGATCTGGCCGCGCAAGAGACCCAGTACTTC
. | TRBJ2-5 | many | TRBV7-2 | CASSLEQTQYF | TGTGCCAGCAGCTTGGAGCAGACCCAGTACTTC
TRBD2 | TRBJ2-1 | few | TRBV5-1 | CVSSLGTSGGNEQFF | TGCGTCAGCAGCTTGGGCACTAGCGGGGGCAATGAGCAGTTCTTC
. | TRBJ2-7 | many | TRBV20-1 | CSARGREGLTYEQYF | TGCAGTGCTAGAGGCAGGGAAGGACTTACCTACGAGCAGTACTTC
TRBD1 | TRBJ2-7 | many | TRBV30 | CAWREPGQGIYEQYF | TGTGCCTGGAGGGAACCGGGACAGGGGATTTACGAGCAGTACTTC
TRBD1 | TRBJ1-2 | many | TRBV28 | CASSLPGTGGGNSGYTF | TGTGCCAGCAGTTTACCCGGGACAGGGGGGGGGAACAGCGGCTACACCTTC
TRBD2 | TRBJ2-1 | many | TRBV27 | CATLAGGYNEQFF | TGTGCCACCCTAGCGGGAGGTTACAATGAGCAGTTCTTC
. | TRBJ2-7 | many | TRBV11-2 | CASSSSAAGGHEQYF | TGTGCCAGCAGCTCATCGGCGGCAGGGGGGCACGAGCAGTACTTC
. | TRBJ2-7 | many | TRBV28 | CASSPGRQVGEQYF | TGTGCCAGCAGTCCCGGTCGACAGGTGGGCGAGCAGTACTTC
. | TRBJ1-5 | few | TRBV4-1 | CASSQAQGLKPQHF | TGCGCCAGCAGCCAAGCTCAGGGGTTAAAGCCCCAGCATTTT
. | TRBJ2-5 | many | TRBV28 | CASSLSGDVRETQYF | TGTGCCAGCAGTCTCTCAGGGGATGTTCGAGAGACCCAGTACTTC
. | TRBJ2-7 | many | TRBV10-2 | CASTTRYGGEQYF | TGCGCCAGCACAACTAGGTATGGAGGCGAGCAGTACTTC
TRBD1 | TRBJ1-2 | . | TRBV7-3 | CASSLGTGGGYTF | TGTGCCAGCAGCTTAGGGACAGGGGGTGGCTACACCTTC
TRBD1 | TRBJ2-3 | . | TRBV7-9 | CASSLGQGSSTDTQYF | TGTGCCAGCAGCCTTGGACAGGGATCGAGCACAGATACGCAGTATTTT
. | TRBJ2-5 | few | TRBV10-1 | CASSEQGLETQYF | TGCGCCAGCAGTGAGCAGGGACTGGAGACCCAGTACTTC
. | TRBJ1-1 | . | TRBV20-1 | CSARLPSGNTEAFF | TGCAGTGCTAGATTACCGTCAGGGAACACTGAAGCTTTCTTT
TRBD1 | TRBJ1-3 | many | TRBV2 | CASSEGQSYSGNTIYF | TGTGCCAGCAGTGAGGGACAGAGTTACTCTGGAAACACCATATATTTT
. | TRBJ2-5 | many | TRBV28 | CATTGDYQETQYF | TGTGCCACGACAGGCGATTACCAAGAGACCCAGTACTTC
TRBD2 | TRBJ2-7 | . | TRBV27 | CASSLSPSGVYEQYF | TGTGCCAGCAGTTTATCGCCTAGCGGAGTCTACGAGCAGTACTTC
. | TRBJ2-7 | few | TRBV12-3/TRBV12-4 | CASSPLGDYEQYF | TGTGCCAGCAGTCCCCTCGGGGACTACGAGCAGTACTTC
TRBD2 | TRBJ2-2 | many | TRBV3-1 | CASSWTSGSRPGELFF | TGTGCCAGCAGCTGGACTAGCGGGAGTAGGCCCGGGGAGCTGTTTTTT
TRBD2 | TRBJ2-1 | many | TRBV20-1 | CSATGLANYNEQFF | TGCAGTGCCACGGGACTAGCCAATTACAATGAGCAGTTCTTC
TRBD2 | TRBJ2-1 | many | TRBV28 | CASSLFSGSVSNEQFF | TGTGCCAGCAGTTTATTCAGCGGGAGCGTCTCCAATGAGCAGTTCTTC
. | TRBJ2-7 | many | TRBV13 | CASSLEHEQYF | TGTGCCAGCAGCTTAGAGCACGAGCAGTACTTC
. | TRBJ2-7 | few | TRBV29-1 | CSVEDGTYEQYF | TGCAGCGTTGAAGATGGGACCTACGAGCAGTACTTC
. | TRBJ2-1 | . | TRBV14 | CASSQDYESRYEQFF | TGTGCCAGCAGCCAAGATTATGAGAGTAGGTATGAGCAGTTCTTC
TRBD1 | TRBJ2-1 | . | TRBV7-9 | CASSLAWQGDNEQFF | TGTGCCAGCAGCTTAGCTTGGCAGGGGGACAATGAGCAGTTCTTC
. | TRBJ2-4 | once | TRBV19 | CASTPGHTLAKNIQYF | TGTGCCAGTACCCCTGGGCATACCCTAGCCAAAAACATTCAGTACTTC
. | TRBJ1-1 | many | TRBV20-1 | CSTSGQGFTEAFF | TGCAGTACCTCGGGGCAGGGGTTCACTGAAGCTTTCTTT
. | TRBJ1-1 | many | TRBV12-3/TRBV12-4 | CASSLGKGDTEAFF | TGTGCCAGCAGTTTAGGGAAGGGGGACACTGAAGCTTTCTTT
TRBD2 | TRBJ2-1 | few | TRBV5-5 | CASSSLPGLALFNSYNEQFF | TGTGCCAGCAGCTCACTTCCGGGACTAGCCTTATTCAACTCCTACAATGAGCAGTTCTTC
. | TRBJ2-2 | few | TRBV6-1 | CASNHGSASTGELFF | TGTGCCAGCAACCATGGGTCGGCTTCGACCGGGGAGCTGTTTTTT
TRBD1 | TRBJ1-3 | few | TRBV5-1 | CASSTGTGGSGNTIYF | TGCGCCAGCAGCACCGGGACAGGGGGCTCTGGAAACACCATATATTTT
TRBD2 | TRBJ2-7 | many | TRBV5-1 | CASSPGFSGRASPYEQYF | TGCGCCAGCAGTCCTGGATTCAGCGGGAGGGCTTCACCCTACGAGCAGTACTTC
TRBD1 | TRBJ2-2 | few | TRBV7-9 | CASSLQGAIGELFF | TGTGCCAGCAGCTTACAGGGGGCTATCGGGGAGCTGTTTTTT
. | TRBJ2-7 | few | TRBV12-3/TRBV12-4 | CASSRGGGVKTYEQYF | TGTGCCAGCAGTAGGGGGGGGGGGGTCAAAACCTACGAGCAGTACTTC
. | TRBJ2-1 | many | TRBV24-1 | CATSDLLSKNEQFF | TGTGCCACCAGTGACCTCCTAAGCAAGAATGAGCAGTTCTTC
TRBD2 | TRBJ2-1 | many | TRBV3-1 | CASRGGTSANEQFF | TGTGCCAGCAGGGGGGGGACTAGCGCAAATGAGCAGTTCTTC
TRBD1 | TRBJ2-4 | few | TRBV12-3/TRBV12-4 | CASTGDRGRGIQYF | TGTGCCAGCACCGGGGACAGGGGGCGAGGCATTCAGTACTTC
. | TRBJ2-6 | many | TRBV12-3/TRBV12-4 | CASSLAAGYPFLSGANVLTF | TGTGCCAGCAGTTTAGCGGCAGGTTACCCTTTTCTCTCTGGGGCCAACGTCCTGACTTTC
. | TRBJ2-6 | few | TRBV12-3/TRBV12-4 | CASSLFGDDPGANVLTF | TGTGCCAGCAGTTTGTTTGGGGACGATCCTGGGGCCAACGTCCTGACTTTC
. | TRBJ1-3 | few | TRBV5-1 | CASSLHPAGQRGNTIYF | TGCGCCAGCAGCCTCCACCCAGCCGGGCAGAGGGGAAACACCATATATTTT
. | TRBJ2-3 | . | TRBV28 | CASSFLTEGLGTDTQYF | TGTGCCAGCAGTTTTTTAACGGAAGGGCTCGGCACAGATACGCAGTATTTT
. | TRBJ2-3 | few | TRBV4-2 | CASSQARSATDTQYF | TGTGCCAGCAGCCAAGCCAGGAGTGCCACAGATACGCAGTATTTT
TRBD1 | TRBJ2-3 | few | TRBV7-3 | CASSLTGTGFQDTQYF | TGTGCCAGCAGCTTAACTGGGACAGGGTTCCAAGATACGCAGTATTTT